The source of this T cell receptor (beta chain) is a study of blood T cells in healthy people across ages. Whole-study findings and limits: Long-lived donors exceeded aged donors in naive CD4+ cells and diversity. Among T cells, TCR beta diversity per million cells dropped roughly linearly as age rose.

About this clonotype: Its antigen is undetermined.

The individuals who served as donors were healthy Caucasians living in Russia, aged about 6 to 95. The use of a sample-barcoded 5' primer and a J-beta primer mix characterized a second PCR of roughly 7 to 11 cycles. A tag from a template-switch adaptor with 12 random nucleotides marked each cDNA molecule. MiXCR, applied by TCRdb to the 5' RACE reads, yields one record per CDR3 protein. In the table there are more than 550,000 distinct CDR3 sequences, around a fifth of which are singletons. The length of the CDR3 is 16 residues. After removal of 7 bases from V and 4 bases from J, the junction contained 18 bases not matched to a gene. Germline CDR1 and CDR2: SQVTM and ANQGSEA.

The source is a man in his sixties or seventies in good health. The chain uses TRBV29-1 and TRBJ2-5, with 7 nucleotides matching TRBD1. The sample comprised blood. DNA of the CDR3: TGCAGCGGCCAAGGGGGCCAGGTTCCGGGTGTAGAGACCCAGTACTTC. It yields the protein CSGQGGQVPGVETQYF.